This T cell receptor beta chain emerged from a study of OX40 agonist ivuxolimab in advanced cancers. This clone is a singleton in its sample. The antigen remains undetermined. The repertoire was sequenced with immunoSEQ multiplex PCR; TCRdb's copy has only in-frame clones and lacks some. The top ten hold about 10% of the sample, which has about 80,000 clones, about 94% seen once. Study-wide points: At 0.1 to 3.0 mg/kg and by week 6, CD4+ and CD8+ T cells in the blood had expanded clonally. Among expanded peripheral T cells, antigen specificity went undetermined.

This specimen consisted of CD4+ or CD8+ T cells sorted from blood, obtained in a trial of the OX40 agonist ivuxolimab. The receptor's source is an adult with an advanced solid tumor such as melanoma, head and neck, liver or kidney cancer.

For the CDR3, the DNA is TGTGCCAGCAGTGAATGGGTGAGAGGGGCCCGGGAAGATGAAAAACTGTTTTTT. This sequence encodes CASSEWVRGAREDEKLFF. This chain links TRBV6-1 with TRBJ1-4, with D maybe TRBD1 (5 bases). Germline V gene data show CDR1 as MNHNS and CDR2 as SASEGT. V dropped 2 bases and J dropped 6 bases, with 22 bases sitting between them. This CDR3 spans 18 amino acids.